These T cell receptor beta chains were read from a single sample in a study of OX40 agonist ivuxolimab in advanced cancers. Data came from immunoSEQ multiplex PCR; TCRdb stores just in-frame clones and leaves some out. The sample lists tens of thousands of clones; 84% were seen once. The sample consisted of CD4+ or CD8+ T cells sorted from blood, taken in a trial of the OX40 agonist ivuxolimab. Receptor source: an adult with an advanced solid tumor such as melanoma, head and neck, liver or kidney cancer. The CDR3 runs from the conserved cysteine through the conserved F or W. A D gene is named only where the DNA matches it firmly. Clone sizes are given selectively: once, few, many, or a class where the clone is expanded.

J | size | length | D | V | DNA | CDR3
TRBJ1-6 | NA | 14 | NA | TRBV28 | TGTGCCAGCAGTTTAGGGGACGGCTATTCACCCCTCCACTTT | CASSLGDGYSPLHF
TRBJ2-5 | NA | 10 | NA | TRBV20-1 | TGCAGTGCCCTTCGGGAGACCCAGTACTTC | CSALRETQYF
TRBJ2-1 | NA | 14 | NA | TRBV19 | TGTGCCAGTAGTAAGGGGGGGGCGCGGAATGAGCAGTTCTTC | CASSKGGARNEQFF
TRBJ2-2 | NA | 15 | NA | TRBV19 | TGTGCCACCAAGTCGGAAGGGGGGGACACCGGGGAGCTGTTTTTT | CATKSEGGDTGELFF
TRBJ1-2 | NA | 13 | NA | TRBV6-5 | TGTGCCAGCAGCAGAAGTCAGGACTATGGCTACACCTTC | CASSRSQDYGYTF
TRBJ2-7 | few | 12 | TRBD1 | TRBV2 | TGTGCCAGCAGGGACAGGGATAGGGTGCAGTACTTC | CASRDRDRVQYF
TRBJ1-2 | NA | 13 | TRBD1 | TRBV29-1 | TGCAGCGTAATGACAGGGGGCTCGCATGGCTACACCTTC | CSVMTGGSHGYTF
TRBJ1-1 | NA | 14 | NA | TRBV7-2 | TGTGCCAGCAGCTTATATGGCAGGCTCACTGAAGCTTTCTTT | CASSLYGRLTEAFF
TRBJ2-3 | NA | 17 | NA | TRBV5-1 | TGCGCCAGCAGCTGGGATTCGGGGGCCTACCTCACAGATACGCAGTATTTT | CASSWDSGAYLTDTQYF
TRBJ2-3 | NA | 14 | TRBD1 | TRBV5-1 | TGCGCCAGCAGCTGGGACAGGGCGACAGATACGCAGTATTTT | CASSWDRATDTQYF
TRBJ2-7 | NA | 13 | NA | TRBV7-9 | TGTGCCAGCAGCTTAGCAGGGTGGAACGAGCAGTACTTC | CASSLAGWNEQYF
TRBJ1-5 | few | 12 | NA | TRBV7-9 | TGTGCCAGCAGCTTAGTTAATCAGCCCCAGCATTTT | CASSLVNQPQHF
TRBJ1-2 | medium-sized | 14 | NA | TRBV19 | TGTGCCAGTAGGCCCGGACAGTCAAACTATGGCTACACCTTC | CASRPGQSNYGYTF
TRBJ2-7 | NA | 12 | NA | TRBV4-3 | TGCGCCAGCAGCCAAGATCCCATCGAGCAGTACTTC | CASSQDPIEQYF
TRBJ2-1 | NA | 17 | NA | TRBV14 | TGTGCCAGCAGCCAAGACCTCGGACTAAGCTCCTACAATGAGCAGTTCTTC | CASSQDLGLSSYNEQFF
TRBJ1-1 | NA | 18 | NA | TRBV5-1 | TGCGCCAGCAGCTTGGCCCTACGGGTTGCGGGAGCAAACACTGAAGCTTTCTTT | CASSLALRVAGANTEAFF
TRBJ1-5 | NA | 13 | NA | TRBV7-2 | TGTGCCAGCAGCCCAAGGGGGGATCAGCCCCAGCATTTT | CASSPRGDQPQHF
TRBJ2-1 | NA | 13 | TRBD1 | TRBV2 | TGTGCCAGCACTTTAGAGGGACAGGGGGAGAAGTTCTTC | CASTLEGQGEKFF
TRBJ2-6 | NA | 17 | NA | TRBV9 | TGTGCCAGCAGCCCCCACTATCAAGGCTCTGGGGCCAACGTCCTGACTTTC | CASSPHYQGSGANVLTF
TRBJ2-1 | NA | 15 | NA | TRBV15 | TGTGCCACCAGCAGAGATTCGGGCATAAGAGGGGAGCAGTTCTTC | CATSRDSGIRGEQFF
TRBJ2-7 | once | 13 | NA | TRBV15 | TGTGCCACCAGCAGAGGACGGCCATCTGAGCAGTACTTC | CATSRGRPSEQYF
TRBJ2-7 | NA | 16 | TRBD1 | TRBV11-2 | TGTGCCAGCAGGAATCCCGGGACAGGGCGTCCCTACGAGCAGTACTTC | CASRNPGTGRPYEQYF
TRBJ2-7 | NA | 15 | TRBD2 | TRBV4-3 | TGCGCCAGCAGCCAAGGACTAGCGGGGAACTACGAGCAGTACTTC | CASSQGLAGNYEQYF